Listed below are T cell receptor beta chains from one sample, sequenced in a study of OX40 agonist ivuxolimab in advanced cancers. The table came from immunoSEQ multiplex PCR; TCRdb's copy has only in-frame clones and leaves some out. This table holds tens of thousands of clones, almost 95% found once. The specimen was CD4+ or CD8+ T cells sorted from blood, collected in a trial of the OX40 agonist ivuxolimab. The source of these receptors is an adult with an advanced solid tumor such as melanoma, head and neck, liver or kidney cancer. The CDR3 runs from the conserved cysteine through the conserved F or W. The D gene is left open where the match is weak. Some rows mark clone size as missing; the rest say once, few, many or name a class of expanded clone.

clone_size	v_call	d_call	j_call	cdr3_nt	cdr3_aa
.	TRBV20-1	.	TRBJ1-2	TGCAGTGCCATCAGACAGTATGGCTACACCTTC	CSAIRQYGYTF
.	TRBV6-1	TRBD1	TRBJ2-5	TGTGCCAGCACCGTGGGGACAGTGGCAGAGACCCAGTACTTC	CASTVGTVAETQYF
few	TRBV4-1	.	TRBJ1-2	TGCGCCAGCAGCCAAGTAAAAAGAGGGGATCGATCCTATGGCTACACCTTC	CASSQVKRGDRSYGYTF
.	TRBV28	TRBD1	TRBJ2-3	TGTGCCAGCATCTCCCTCCCTAGGGGGCCCCGGGGCGCAGATACGCAGTATTTT	CASISLPRGPRGADTQYF
.	TRBV6-1	TRBD1	TRBJ1-4	TGTGCCAGCGGGGACAGTGGGATAACTAATGAAAAACTGTTTTTT	CASGDSGITNEKLFF
.	TRBV18	.	TRBJ1-2	TGTGCCAGCTCACCCGAGGTTAACTATGGCTACACCTTC	CASSPEVNYGYTF
.	TRBV5-1	.	TRBJ2-3	TGCGCCAGCAGCCCGGGGGGCACAGATACGCAGTATTTT	CASSPGGTDTQYF
.	TRBV30	.	TRBJ1-2	TGTGCCTGGAGTGTACGGTCTGGGGTTGGCTACACCTTC	CAWSVRSGVGYTF
.	TRBV6-5	.	TRBJ1-2	TGTGCCAGCAGCCCCGACAGCAGTATTGGCTACACCTTC	CASSPDSSIGYTF
.	TRBV18	TRBD2	TRBJ2-1	TGTGCCAGCTCACCACCAGGCGGGGGCAATGAGCAGTTCTTC	CASSPPGGGNEQFF
.	TRBV7-2	.	TRBJ1-2	TGTGCCAGCAGCTTAGGACAGACCTATGGCTACACCTTC	CASSLGQTYGYTF
once	TRBV7-2	TRBD1	TRBJ1-3	TGTGCCAGCAGCTTCGACAGGGCGGGAAACACCATATATTTT	CASSFDRAGNTIYF
.	TRBV5-1	.	TRBJ1-2	TGCGCCAGCACCCTGGAGCCGGGGGCCAGTAATGGCTACACCTTC	CASTLEPGASNGYTF
.	TRBV11-2	.	TRBJ1-1	TGTGCCAGCAGCTTAGATGCCTCGACCCGGAGGACTGAAGCTTTCTTT	CASSLDASTRRTEAFF
.	TRBV6-1	.	TRBJ1-1	TGTGCCAGCAGTGAACGTAGGGCTGAAGCTTTCTTT	CASSERRAEAFF
.	TRBV6-5	.	TRBJ2-7	TGTGCCAGCAGTGCTACAGGGTTTTCCTCCTACGAGCAGTACTTC	CASSATGFSSYEQYF
.	TRBV30	.	TRBJ1-4	TGTGCCTGGAGTGTAGGGGGTAATGAAAAACTGTTTTTT	CAWSVGGNEKLFF
.	TRBV28	.	TRBJ1-2	TGTGCCAGCAGTTTAAAATCTTTTGGCTACACCTTC	CASSLKSFGYTF
.	TRBV7-2	TRBD1	TRBJ2-7	TGTGCCAGCAGCCCGTGGGGACAGTTCGACTACGAGCAGTACTTC	CASSPWGQFDYEQYF
.	TRBV4-1	.	TRBJ1-6	TGCGCCAGCAGCCACGAGGACGGGGGAAGTAATTCACCCCTCCACTTT	CASSHEDGGSNSPLHF
.	TRBV4-1	.	TRBJ1-1	TGCGCCAGCAGCCAACTACTCCGGGACAACGAAAAGACGCTTCACACTGAAGCTTTCTTT	CASSQLLRDNEKTLHTEAFF
.	TRBV7-9	TRBD1	TRBJ1-2	TGTGCCAGCAGCTTGGGACAGGGGGCTGAGGACTATGGCTACACCTTC	CASSLGQGAEDYGYTF
.	TRBV7-9	TRBD1	TRBJ1-2	TGTGCCAGCAGCCGACAGGGGGCTATCTATGGCTACACCTTC	CASSRQGAIYGYTF
.	TRBV28	.	TRBJ2-1	TGTGCCAGCAGCGCGGCCCTGGGCCATGAGCAGTTCTTC	CASSAALGHEQFF
.	TRBV19	.	TRBJ2-7	TGTGCCAGTAGTACCTACCCCTACGAGCAGTACTTC	CASSTYPYEQYF
once	TRBV28	.	TRBJ1-2	TGTGCCAGCAGTGCTCCGGGAGGCAGAGACTATGGCTACACCTTC	CASSAPGGRDYGYTF
.	TRBV27	.	TRBJ1-1	TGTGCCAGCAGTTTACAGGGGCCCACTGAAGCTTTCTTT	CASSLQGPTEAFF
.	TRBV7-2	.	TRBJ1-1	TGTGCCAGCAGCTTCCAGGTCTCCCAGGAGGGTGAAGCTTTCTTT	CASSFQVSQEGEAFF
.	TRBV28	.	TRBJ2-5	TGTGCCAGCAGCCCCGGGACGGAGGGCAGGGAGACCCAGTACTTC	CASSPGTEGRETQYF
few	TRBV6-5	TRBD1	TRBJ2-1	TGTGCCAGCAGTTACTCGGACAGGGCGGATGAGCAGTTCTTC	CASSYSDRADEQFF
.	TRBV7-2	.	TRBJ1-2	TGTGCCAGCAGCCCCCAGGTTGTTGGCTACACCTTC	CASSPQVVGYTF